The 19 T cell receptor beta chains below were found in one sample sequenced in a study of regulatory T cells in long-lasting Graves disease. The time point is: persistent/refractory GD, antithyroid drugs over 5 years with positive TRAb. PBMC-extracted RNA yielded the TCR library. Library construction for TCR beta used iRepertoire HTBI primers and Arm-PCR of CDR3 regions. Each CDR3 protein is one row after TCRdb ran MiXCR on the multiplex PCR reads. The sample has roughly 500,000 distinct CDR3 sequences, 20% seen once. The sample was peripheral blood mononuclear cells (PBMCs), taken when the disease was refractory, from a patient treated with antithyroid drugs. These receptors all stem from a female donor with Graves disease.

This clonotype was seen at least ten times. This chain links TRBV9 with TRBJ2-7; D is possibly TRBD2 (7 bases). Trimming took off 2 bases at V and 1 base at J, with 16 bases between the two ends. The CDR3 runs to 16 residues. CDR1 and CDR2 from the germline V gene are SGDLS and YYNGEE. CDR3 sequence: CASSVGGLTASYEQYF. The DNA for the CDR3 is TGTGCCAGCAGCGTGGGGGGGCTTACCGCATCCTACGAGCAGTACTTC.

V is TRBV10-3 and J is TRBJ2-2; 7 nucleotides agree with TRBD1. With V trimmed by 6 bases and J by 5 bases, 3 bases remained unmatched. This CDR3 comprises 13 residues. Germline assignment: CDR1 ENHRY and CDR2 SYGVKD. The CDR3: CAISVTGTGELFF. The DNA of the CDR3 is TGTGCCATCAGCGTGACAGGGACCGGGGAGCTGTTTTTT.

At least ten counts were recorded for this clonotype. The CDR3 sequence is CASTTDRSKREQYF. The CDR3 DNA reads as TGTGCCAGCACAACGGACAGGTCCAAGAGGGAGCAGTACTTC. The rearrangement uses TRBV12-3 or TRBV12-4 and TRBJ2-7; 7 bases align to TRBD1. This CDR3 comprises 14 residues. V shed 7 bases and J 7 bases; nucleotides not matched to a gene: 13.

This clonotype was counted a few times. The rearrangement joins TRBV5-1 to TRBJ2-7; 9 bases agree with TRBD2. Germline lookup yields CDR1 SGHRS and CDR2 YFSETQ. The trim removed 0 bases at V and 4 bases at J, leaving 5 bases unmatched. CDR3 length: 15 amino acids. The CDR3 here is CASSLEPSGKYEQYF. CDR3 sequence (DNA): TGCGCCAGCAGCTTGGAACCTAGCGGGAAATACGAGCAGTACTTC.

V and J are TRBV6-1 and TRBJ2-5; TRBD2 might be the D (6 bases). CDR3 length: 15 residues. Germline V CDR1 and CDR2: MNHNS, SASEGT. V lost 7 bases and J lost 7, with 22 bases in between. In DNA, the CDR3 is TGTGCCAGCACCGAGGTCGATGGCGGGATTGGGACCCAGTACTTC. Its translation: CASTEVDGGIGTQYF.

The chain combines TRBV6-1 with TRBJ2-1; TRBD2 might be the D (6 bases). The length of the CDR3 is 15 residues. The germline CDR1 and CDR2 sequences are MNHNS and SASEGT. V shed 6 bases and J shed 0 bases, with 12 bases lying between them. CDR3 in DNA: TGTGCCAGCAGGTTAGCGGCACTCTCCTACAATGAGCAGTTCTTC. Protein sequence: CASRLAALSYNEQFF.

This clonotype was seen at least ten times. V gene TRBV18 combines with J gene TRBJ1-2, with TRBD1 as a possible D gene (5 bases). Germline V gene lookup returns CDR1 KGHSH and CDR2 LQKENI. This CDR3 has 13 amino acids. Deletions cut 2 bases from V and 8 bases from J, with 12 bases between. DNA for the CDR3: TGTGCCAGCTCACCAAGCGACAGCAGCGGCTACACCTTC. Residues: CASSPSDSSGYTF.

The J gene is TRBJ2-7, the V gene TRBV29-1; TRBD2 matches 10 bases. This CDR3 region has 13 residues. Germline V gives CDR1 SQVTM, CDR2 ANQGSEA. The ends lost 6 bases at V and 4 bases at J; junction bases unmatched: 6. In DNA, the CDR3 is TGCAGCGTCCTCGGACTAGCGGCGTACGAGCAGTACTTC. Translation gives CSVLGLAAYEQYF.

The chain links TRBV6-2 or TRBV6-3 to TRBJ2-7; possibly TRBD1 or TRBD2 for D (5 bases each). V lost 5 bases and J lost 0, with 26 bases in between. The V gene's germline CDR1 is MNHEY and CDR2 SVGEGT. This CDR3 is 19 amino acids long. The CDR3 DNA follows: TGTGCCAGCAGTGTCTGTCCGGGGCCGAGATACTCCCGCTCCTACGAGCAGTACTTC. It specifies CASSVCPGPRYSRSYEQYF.

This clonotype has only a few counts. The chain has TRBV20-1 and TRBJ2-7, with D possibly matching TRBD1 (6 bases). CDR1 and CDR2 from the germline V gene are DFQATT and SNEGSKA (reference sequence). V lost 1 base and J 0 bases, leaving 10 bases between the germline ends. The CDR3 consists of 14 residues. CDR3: CSARGDIRSYEQYF. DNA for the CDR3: TGCAGTGCTAGAGGGGACATTCGCTCCTACGAGCAGTACTTC.

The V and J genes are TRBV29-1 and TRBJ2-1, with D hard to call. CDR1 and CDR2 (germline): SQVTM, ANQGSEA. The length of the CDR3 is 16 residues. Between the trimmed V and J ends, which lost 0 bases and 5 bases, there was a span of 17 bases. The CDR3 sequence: CSVEEPRPITNNEQFF. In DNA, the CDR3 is TGCAGCGTTGAAGAACCTCGCCCGATAACTAACAATGAGCAGTTCTTC.

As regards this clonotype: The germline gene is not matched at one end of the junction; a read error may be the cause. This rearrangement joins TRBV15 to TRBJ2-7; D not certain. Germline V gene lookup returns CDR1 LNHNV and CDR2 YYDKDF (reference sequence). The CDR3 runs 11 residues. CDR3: CVTNPSYEQYF. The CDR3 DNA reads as TGTGTCACCAACCCCTCCTACGAGCAGTACTTC.

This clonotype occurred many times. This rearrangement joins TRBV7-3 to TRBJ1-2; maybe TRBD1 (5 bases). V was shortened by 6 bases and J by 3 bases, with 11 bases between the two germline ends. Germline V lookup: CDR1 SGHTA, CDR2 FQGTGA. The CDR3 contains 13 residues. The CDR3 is CASSKGRDYGYTF. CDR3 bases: TGTGCCAGCAGTAAAGGCAGGGACTATGGCTACACCTTC.

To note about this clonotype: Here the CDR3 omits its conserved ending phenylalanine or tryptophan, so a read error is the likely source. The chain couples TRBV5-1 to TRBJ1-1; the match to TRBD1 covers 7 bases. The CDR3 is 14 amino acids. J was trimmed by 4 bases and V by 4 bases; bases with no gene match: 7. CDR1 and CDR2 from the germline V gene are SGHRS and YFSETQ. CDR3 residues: CASSRRQGFTEAFL. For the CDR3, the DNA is TGCGCCAGCAGCCGAAGACAGGGTTTCACTGAAGCTTTCCTT.

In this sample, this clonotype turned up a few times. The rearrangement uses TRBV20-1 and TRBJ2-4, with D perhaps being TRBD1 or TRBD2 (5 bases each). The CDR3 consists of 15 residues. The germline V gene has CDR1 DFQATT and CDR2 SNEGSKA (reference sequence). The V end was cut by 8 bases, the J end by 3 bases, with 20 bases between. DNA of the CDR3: TGCAGTACGAAAGAGGGGATATCAGTCAAAAACATTCAGTACTTC. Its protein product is CSTKEGISVKNIQYF.

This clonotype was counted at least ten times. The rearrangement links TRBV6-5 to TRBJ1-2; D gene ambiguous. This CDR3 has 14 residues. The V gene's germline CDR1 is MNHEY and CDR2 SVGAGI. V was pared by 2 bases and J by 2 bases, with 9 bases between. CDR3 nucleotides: TGTGCCAGCAGTTACACGGACGGGAACTATGGCTACACCTTC. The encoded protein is CASSYTDGNYGYTF.

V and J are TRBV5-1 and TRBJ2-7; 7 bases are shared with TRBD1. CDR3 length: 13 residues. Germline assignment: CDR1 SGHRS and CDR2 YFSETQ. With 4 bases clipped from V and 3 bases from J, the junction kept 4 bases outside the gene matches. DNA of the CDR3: TGCGCCAGCAGCGTGACAGGGCTCTACGAGCAGTACTTC. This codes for CASSVTGLYEQYF.

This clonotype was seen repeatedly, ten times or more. The CDR3 here is CASNPGQDTEAFF. CDR3 nucleotides: TGTGCCAGCAACCCCGGACAGGACACTGAAGCTTTCTTT. This chain links TRBV28 with TRBJ1-1; 7 nucleotides match TRBD1. With 7 bases clipped from V and 3 bases from J, the junction kept 5 bases outside the gene matches. Germline CDR1 MDHEN, CDR2 SYDVKM. The CDR3 covers 13 residues.

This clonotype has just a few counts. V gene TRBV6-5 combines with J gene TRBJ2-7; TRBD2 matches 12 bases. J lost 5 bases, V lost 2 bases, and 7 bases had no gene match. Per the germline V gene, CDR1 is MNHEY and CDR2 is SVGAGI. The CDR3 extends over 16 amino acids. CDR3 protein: CASSYPLAGGTHEQYF. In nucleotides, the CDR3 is TGTGCCAGCAGTTACCCACTAGCGGGAGGAACCCACGAGCAGTACTTC.